This entry is about one T cell receptor beta chain. Original data processing: Estimated nucleated cell counts came from reference gene primer amplification. Measured with immunoSEQ multiplex PCR; TCRdb has only the in-frame clones, and not every one. That table gives V, J and clone size, and the DNA gave D and trimming. The sample contains about 300,000 clones, around 86% of which appear only once. This record comes from a study of blood T cell repertoires in COVID-19. Enrollees, 18 to 89 years old, lived in about two dozen US areas. Categorization into cohorts depended on clinical history that participants reported. Two negative PCRs, clearance, or symptom resolution characterized the recovered Cohort 3 donors. V trimming: 2 bases; J trimming: 5 bases; junction bases outside the gene matches: 2. The CDR3 has 13 amino acids. Germline CDR1 and CDR2: SGHTA and FQGTGA.

Sequencing was performed on PBMCs or T cells enriched from blood (not recorded which). The chain links TRBV7-3 to TRBJ2-7; 8 nucleotides line up with TRBD1. The sequence was obtained from a man aged 55 to 70 who had recovered from COVID-19. The CDR3 loop reads CASSLAGGNEQYF. The CDR3 DNA is TGTGCCAGCAGCTTAGCAGGGGGCAACGAGCAGTACTTC.